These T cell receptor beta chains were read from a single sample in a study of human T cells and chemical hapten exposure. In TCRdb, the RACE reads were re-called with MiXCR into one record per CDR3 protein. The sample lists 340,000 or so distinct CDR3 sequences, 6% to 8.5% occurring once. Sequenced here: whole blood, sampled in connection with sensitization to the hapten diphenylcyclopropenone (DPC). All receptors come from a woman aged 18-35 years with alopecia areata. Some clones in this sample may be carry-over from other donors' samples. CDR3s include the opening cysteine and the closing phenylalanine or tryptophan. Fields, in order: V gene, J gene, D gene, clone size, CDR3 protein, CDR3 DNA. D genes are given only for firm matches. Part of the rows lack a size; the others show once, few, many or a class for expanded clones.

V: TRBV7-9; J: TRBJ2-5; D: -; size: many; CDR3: CASSPYRDRGATQYF; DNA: TGTGCCAGCAGCCCGTACAGGGACCGGGGAGCAACCCAGTACTTC
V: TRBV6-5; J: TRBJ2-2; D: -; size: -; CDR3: CASTSTARELFF; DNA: TGTGCCAGCACTTCCACGGCCAGGGAGCTGTTTTTT
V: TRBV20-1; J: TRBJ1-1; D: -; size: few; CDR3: CSSEGIMNTEAFF; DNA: TGCAGTTCAGAGGGGATAATGAACACTGAAGCTTTCTTT
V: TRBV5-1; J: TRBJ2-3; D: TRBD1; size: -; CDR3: CASSGQGADTQYF; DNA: TGCGCCAGCAGCGGACAGGGGGCAGATACGCAGTATTTT
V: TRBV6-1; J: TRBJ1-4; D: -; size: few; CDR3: CASSRAPDEKLFF; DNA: TGTGCCAGCAGCAGGGCCCCCGACGAAAAACTGTTTTTT
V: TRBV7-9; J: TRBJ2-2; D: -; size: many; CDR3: CASSLGTVNTGELFF; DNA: TGTGCCAGCAGCTTAGGGACAGTGAACACCGGGGAGCTGTTTTTT
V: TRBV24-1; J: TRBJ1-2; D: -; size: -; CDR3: CATSDPTGSNYGYTF; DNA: TGTGCCACCAGTGACCCCACAGGGTCCAACTATGGCTACACCTTC
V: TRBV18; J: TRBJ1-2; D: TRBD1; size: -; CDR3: CASSTYRGDGYTF; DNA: TGTGCCAGCTCAACCTACAGGGGAGACGGCTACACCTTC
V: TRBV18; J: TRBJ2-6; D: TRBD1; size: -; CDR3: CASSPTGGKTGANVLTF; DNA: TGTGCCAGCTCACCGACAGGGGGAAAGACTGGGGCCAACGTCCTGACTTTC
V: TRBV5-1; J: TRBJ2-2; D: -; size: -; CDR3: CASSPRQPNTGELFF; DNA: TGCGCCAGCAGCCCAAGGCAGCCGAACACCGGGGAGCTGTTTTTT
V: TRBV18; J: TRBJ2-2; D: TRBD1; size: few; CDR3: CASSPDRDTGELFF; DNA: TGTGCCAGCTCACCGGACAGGGACACCGGGGAGCTGTTTTTT
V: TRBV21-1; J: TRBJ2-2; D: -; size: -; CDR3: CASSKAVDRSTGELFF; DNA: TGTGCCAGCAGCAAAGCAGTAGATCGGAGCACCGGGGAGCTGTTTTTT
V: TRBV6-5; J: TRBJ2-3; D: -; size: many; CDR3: CASTETSTDTQYF; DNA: TGTGCCAGCACGGAAACGAGCACAGATACGCAGTATTTT
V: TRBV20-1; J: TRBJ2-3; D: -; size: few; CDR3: CSAPDRSSSTDTQYF; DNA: TGCAGTGCTCCTGACAGGTCCTCTAGCACAGATACGCAGTATTTT
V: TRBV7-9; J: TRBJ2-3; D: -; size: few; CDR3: CASSLVAISQDTQYF; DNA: TGTGCCAGCAGCTTAGTGGCAATTTCCCAGGATACGCAGTATTTT
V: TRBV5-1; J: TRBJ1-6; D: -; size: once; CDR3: CASSGEGSGNSPLHF; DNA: TGCGCCAGCAGCGGGGAAGGGTCGGGCAATTCACCCCTCCACTTT
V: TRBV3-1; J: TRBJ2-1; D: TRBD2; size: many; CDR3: CASSLLAGVEQFF; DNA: TGTGCCAGCAGCCTACTAGCGGGGGTGGAGCAGTTCTTC
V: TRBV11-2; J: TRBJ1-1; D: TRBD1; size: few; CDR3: CASSPRYTGERAFF; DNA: TGTGCCAGCAGTCCTCGATATACAGGGGAGCGAGCTTTCTTT
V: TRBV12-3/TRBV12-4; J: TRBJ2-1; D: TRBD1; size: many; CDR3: CASSLAGGYEQFF; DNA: TGTGCCAGCAGTTTAGCAGGGGGCTATGAGCAGTTCTTC
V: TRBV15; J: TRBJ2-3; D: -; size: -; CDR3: CATSSRQVSTDTQYF; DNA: TGTGCCACCAGCTCCCGACAGGTTAGCACAGATACGCAGTATTTT
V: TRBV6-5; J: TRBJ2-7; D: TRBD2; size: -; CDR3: CASSTLAGGSPYEQYF; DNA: TGTGCCAGCAGTACCCTAGCGGGGGGTTCACCCTACGAGCAGTACTTC
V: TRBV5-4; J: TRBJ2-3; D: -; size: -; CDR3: CASAELGIGTDTQYF; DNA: TGTGCCAGCGCCGAGCTAGGGATTGGCACAGATACGCAGTATTTT
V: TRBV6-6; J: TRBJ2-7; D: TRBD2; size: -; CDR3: CASSYSSGDEQYF; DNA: TGTGCCAGCAGTTACTCGAGCGGGGACGAGCAGTACTTC
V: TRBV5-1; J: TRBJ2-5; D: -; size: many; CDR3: CASSLAGTGQETQYF; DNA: TGCGCCAGCAGCTTAGCCGGAACAGGACAAGAGACCCAGTACTTC
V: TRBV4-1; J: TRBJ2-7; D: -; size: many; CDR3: CASSQFQDSYEQYF; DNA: TGCGCCAGCAGCCAATTTCAGGATTCCTACGAGCAGTACTTC
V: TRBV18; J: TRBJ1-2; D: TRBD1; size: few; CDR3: CASSPEDRIEGYTF; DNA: TGTGCCAGCTCACCCGAGGACAGGATTGAGGGCTACACCTTC
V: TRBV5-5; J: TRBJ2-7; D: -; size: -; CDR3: CASSLAGSAYYEQYF; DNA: TGTGCCAGCAGCTTGGCCGGCAGCGCATACTACGAGCAGTACTTC
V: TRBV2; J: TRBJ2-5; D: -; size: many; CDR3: CASSEVMGATQETQYF; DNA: TGTGCCAGCAGTGAAGTGATGGGGGCTACCCAAGAGACCCAGTACTTC
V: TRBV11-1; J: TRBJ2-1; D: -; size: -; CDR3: CASSLGDPTYNEQFF; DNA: TGTGCCAGCAGCTTGGGGGACCCTACCTACAATGAGCAGTTCTTC
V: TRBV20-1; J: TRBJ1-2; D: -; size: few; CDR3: CSASWGPYGYTF; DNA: TGCAGTGCTAGTTGGGGACCTTATGGCTACACCTTC
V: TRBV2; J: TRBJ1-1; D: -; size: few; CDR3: CASSVAGRNTEAFF; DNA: TGTGCCAGCAGTGTCGCGGGGCGAAACACTGAAGCTTTCTTT
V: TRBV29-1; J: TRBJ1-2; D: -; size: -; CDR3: CSVPTGTNYGYTF; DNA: TGCAGCGTTCCGACAGGAACTAACTATGGCTACACCTTC
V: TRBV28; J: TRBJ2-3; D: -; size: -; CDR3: CASSLAFGVLADTQYF; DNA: TGTGCCAGCAGTTTAGCTTTCGGAGTGTTGGCAGATACGCAGTATTTT
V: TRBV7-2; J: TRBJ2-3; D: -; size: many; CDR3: CASSPWDSTDTQYF; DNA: TGTGCCAGCAGCCCCTGGGACAGCACAGATACGCAGTATTTT
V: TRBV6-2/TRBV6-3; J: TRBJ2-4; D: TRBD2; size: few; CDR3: CASSITGTSGLAKNIQYF; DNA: TGTGCCAGCAGTATAACCGGGACTAGCGGATTAGCCAAAAACATTCAGTACTTC
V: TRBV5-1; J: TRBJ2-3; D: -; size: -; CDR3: CASSLLSEDTQYF; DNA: TGCGCCAGCAGCTTGCTGTCTGAAGATACGCAGTATTTT
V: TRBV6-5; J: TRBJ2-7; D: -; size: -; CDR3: CASSPGQVTYEQYF; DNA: TGTGCCAGCTCCCCCGGCCAGGTTACCTACGAGCAGTACTTC
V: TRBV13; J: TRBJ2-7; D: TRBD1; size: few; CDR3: CASSLNRGGSYEQYF; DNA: TGTGCCAGCAGCCTCAACAGGGGTGGCTCCTACGAGCAGTACTTC
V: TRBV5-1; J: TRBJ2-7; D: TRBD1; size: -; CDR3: CASSPNVPGQGAEYF; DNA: TGCGCCAGCAGCCCAAACGTCCCGGGACAGGGGGCCGAGTACTTC
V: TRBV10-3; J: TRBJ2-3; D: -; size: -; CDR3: CAISESRGGASTDTQYF; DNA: TGTGCCATCAGTGAGTCTAGGGGGGGAGCTAGCACAGATACGCAGTATTTT
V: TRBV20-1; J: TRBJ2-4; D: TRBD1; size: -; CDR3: CSATIKGQGRNIQYF; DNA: TGCAGTGCTACCATAAAGGGACAGGGGAGGAACATTCAGTACTTC
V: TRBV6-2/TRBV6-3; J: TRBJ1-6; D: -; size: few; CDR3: CASSRRTADNSPLHF; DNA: TGTGCCAGCAGTCGGCGGACAGCAGATAATTCACCCCTCCACTTT
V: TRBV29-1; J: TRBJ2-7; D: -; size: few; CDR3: CSVGELAGSYEQYF; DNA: TGCAGCGTTGGGGAGCTTGCGGGCTCCTACGAGCAGTACTTC
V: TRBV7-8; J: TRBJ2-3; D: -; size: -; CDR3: CASSRSSGDTQYF; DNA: TGTGCCAGCAGCCGGAGCAGTGGAGATACGCAGTATTTT
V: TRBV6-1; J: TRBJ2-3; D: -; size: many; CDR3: CASSELAGESDTQYF; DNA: TGTGCCAGCAGTGAATTGGCCGGGGAATCAGATACGCAGTATTTT
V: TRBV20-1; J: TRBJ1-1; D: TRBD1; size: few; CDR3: CSARPGTGRNTEAFF; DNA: TGCAGTGCGAGACCAGGGACAGGAAGGAACACTGAAGCTTTCTTT
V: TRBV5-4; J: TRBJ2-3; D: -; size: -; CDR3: CASSPVERSADTQYF; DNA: TGTGCCAGCAGCCCAGTAGAGAGGAGCGCAGATACGCAGTATTTT
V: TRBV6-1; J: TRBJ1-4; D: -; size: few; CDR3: CASSTSGPLMSEKLFF; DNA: TGTGCCAGCTCCACCAGCGGGCCCTTGATGAGTGAAAAACTGTTTTTT
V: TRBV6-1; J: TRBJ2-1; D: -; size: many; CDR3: CASKGSYGDEQFF; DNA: TGTGCCAGCAAGGGCTCTTATGGGGATGAGCAGTTCTTC
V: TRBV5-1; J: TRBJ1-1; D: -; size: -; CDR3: CASSVGPTGTPRGTEAFF; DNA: TGCGCCAGCAGCGTGGGACCTACCGGGACACCAAGGGGGACTGAAGCTTTCTTT
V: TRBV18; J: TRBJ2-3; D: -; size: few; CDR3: CASSPPLGKDTDTQYF; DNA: TGTGCCAGCTCACCACCGTTGGGGAAAGACACAGATACGCAGTATTTT
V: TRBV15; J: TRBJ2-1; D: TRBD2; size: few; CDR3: CATRPLGLAGGGEQFF; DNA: TGTGCCACCAGACCCTTGGGACTAGCGGGGGGAGGAGAGCAGTTCTTC
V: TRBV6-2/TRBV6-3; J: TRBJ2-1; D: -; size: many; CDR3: CASSRNPLGHNEQFF; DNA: TGTGCCAGCAGCCGAAACCCCCTGGGCCACAATGAGCAGTTCTTC
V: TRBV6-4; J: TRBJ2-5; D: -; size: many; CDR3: CASSDRPEGQETQYF; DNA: TGTGCCAGCAGTGACCGCCCCGAGGGCCAAGAGACCCAGTACTTC
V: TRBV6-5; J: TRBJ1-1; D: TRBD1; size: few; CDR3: CASRKLTGGLTEAFF; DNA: TGTGCCAGCAGAAAGCTGACAGGGGGGCTCACTGAAGCTTTCTTT
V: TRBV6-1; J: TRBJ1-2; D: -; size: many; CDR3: CASSEAPGVGYFGYGYTF; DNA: TGTGCCAGCAGTGAAGCCCCAGGCGTGGGTTACTTTGGCTATGGCTACACCTTC
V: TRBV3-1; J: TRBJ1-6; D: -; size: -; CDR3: CASSQKEVSPLHF; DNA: TGTGCCAGCAGCCAAAAGGAGGTCTCACCCCTCCACTTT
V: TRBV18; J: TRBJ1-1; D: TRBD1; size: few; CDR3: CASSLADQGGTEAFF; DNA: TGTGCCAGCTCACTAGCCGATCAGGGGGGCACTGAAGCTTTCTTT
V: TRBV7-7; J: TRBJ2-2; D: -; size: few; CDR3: CASSFLSPFAGELFF; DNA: TGTGCTAGCAGCTTCCTCAGTCCGTTTGCCGGGGAGCTGTTTTTT
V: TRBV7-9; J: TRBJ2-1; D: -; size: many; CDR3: CASSLEYSRTEQFF; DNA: TGTGCCAGCAGCTTAGAGTATTCGAGGACCGAGCAGTTCTTC